Listed here are 20 T cell receptor beta chains from one sample, sequenced in a study of beta chain features in type 1 diabetes. Findings and caveats of the study: Shorter TCRB CDR3s, moderately but significantly so, were found in Type 1 diabetes patients in all four CD4+ subsets.

No antigens are known for them. The study reverse transcribed the entire isolated RNA, so it sequenced expressed TCRB transcripts. Sequenced by immunoSEQ multiplex PCR; TCRdb stores in-frame clones only, minus some. The sample consists of around 340,000 clones, about a tenth of them appearing once. The specimen was central memory CD4+ T cells from blood. These receptors were collected from a man aged 25-45 years with type 1 diabetes.

This clone was seen a handful of times. The junction and the germline gene differ at one end; a read error may be behind it. J is TRBJ2-3 and V is TRBV6-1; 8 bases line up with TRBD1. The length of the CDR3 is 17 residues. Per germline, CDR1 MNHNS and CDR2 SASEGT. The CDR3 sequence is CAISGGGTGVSTDTQYF. The CDR3 DNA reads as TGTGCCATCAGTGGAGGAGGGACAGGAGTAAGCACAGATACGCAGTATTTT.

There are a few counts of this clone. The chain combines TRBV9 with TRBJ1-1; D remains ambiguous. CDR3 length equals 14 residues. Germline V lookup: CDR1 SGDLS, CDR2 YYNGEE. V was clipped by 4 bases and J by 5 bases, with 15 bases between them. The CDR3, as DNA: TGTGCCAGCAGCCCGCGGACCGGTGGGACTGAAGCTTTCTTT. It specifies CASSPRTGGTEAFF.

This clone was recorded a few times. This chain connects TRBV6-5 to TRBJ2-7, with D possibly being TRBD1 (5 bases). Germline CDR1 reads MNHEY; CDR2 reads SVGAGI. Trimming removed 6 bases from V and 1 base from J, with 10 bases in between. The CDR3 length is 13 residues. The CDR3, as DNA: TGTGCCAGCAGAGACCCAGGGTCCTACGAGCAGTACTTC. Translation gives CASRDPGSYEQYF.

This clone was detected a few times. The chain combines TRBV7-9 with TRBJ2-6, with 7 bases lining up with TRBD1. This CDR3 is built from 15 residues. The trim removed 6 bases at V and 3 bases at J, leaving 5 bases unmatched. Germline CDR1 is SEHNR and CDR2 is FQNEAQ (reference sequence). CDR3 sequence reads: CASSRDRDGANVLTF. In DNA form, the CDR3 reads TGTGCCAGCAGTCGCGACAGGGATGGGGCCAACGTCCTGACTTTC.

This clone showed up just a few times. The V gene is TRBV5-1, the J gene TRBJ2-3; D gene uncertain. The CDR3 runs 13 residues. V was shortened by 6 bases and J by 0 bases, with 8 bases between the two germline ends. Germline lookup yields CDR1 SGHRS and CDR2 YFSETQ. Here the CDR3 reads CASNVGSTDTQYF. The CDR3 region has the DNA TGCGCCAGCAATGTGGGGAGCACAGATACGCAGTATTTT. Filled out from reference TRBV5-1 and TRBJ2-3, the complete variable domain reads KAGVTQTPRYLIKTRGQQVTLSCSPISGHRSVSWYQQTPGQGLQFLFEYFSETQRNKGNFPGRFSGRQFSNSRSEMNVSTLELGDSALYLCASNVGSTDTQYFGPGTRLTVL.

Concerning this clone: At the DNA level, this CDR3 is encoded by other sequences in the same sample as well. The CDR3 DNA is TGCAGCGTTGAAGACAGGGAGACCCAGTACTTC. It specifies CSVEDRETQYF. V gene TRBV29-1 combines with J gene TRBJ2-5; no clear D. Trimming removed 0 bases at V and 5 bases at J, with 4 bases between. This CDR3 contains 11 residues. Germline CDR1 SQVTM, CDR2 ANQGSEA.

In its sample, this clone was seen a few times. The rearrangement links TRBV21-1 to TRBJ2-7. TRBV21-1 is a documented pseudogene. The CDR3 totals 13 residues. For the CDR3, the DNA is TGTGCCAGCAGGCCCCCTCTTGGTATCGAGCAGTACTTC. Protein: CASRPPLGIEQYF.

There are many counts of this clone. This chain links TRBV5-4 with TRBJ2-1; 8 nucleotides match TRBD1. The CDR3 is made up of 17 amino acids. Germline values: CDR1 SGHNT, CDR2 YYREEE (reference sequence). V trimming: 3 bases; J trimming: 6 bases; junction bases outside the gene matches: 14. The CDR3 here is CASSSATQGAGGNEQFF. The CDR3 DNA reads as TGTGCCAGCAGCTCGGCGACCCAGGGGGCTGGAGGCAATGAGCAGTTCTTC. The full variable domain, in which reference TRBV5-4 and TRBJ2-1 provide the parts outside the CDR3, is ETGVTQSPTHLIKTRGQQVTLRCSSQSGHNTVSWYQQALGQGPQFIFQYYREEENGRGNFPPRFSGLQFPNYSSELNVNALELDDSALYLCASSSATQGAGGNEQFFGPGTRLTVL.

The table lists this clone with a few counts. The chain joins TRBV20-1 to TRBJ2-5; possible D gene TRBD2, 5 bases. Trimming shortened V by 5 bases and J by 8 bases, and 12 bases separated the two germline ends. From germline, CDR1 is DFQATT and CDR2 SNEGSKA (reference sequence). CDR3 length equals 11 residues. The CDR3 is CSAWVEGTQYF. The CDR3 nucleotides are TGCAGTGCTTGGGTCGAGGGCACCCAGTACTTC.

This clone was seen only a few times. The chain combines TRBV7-2 with TRBJ2-5; D not certain. Germline lookup yields CDR1 SGHTA and CDR2 FQGNSA. The CDR3 is made up of 16 amino acids. Trimming left V 0 bases short and J 2 bases short, with 13 bases between. The CDR3 loop reads CASSLAFFRSQETQYF. The CDR3 coding sequence is TGTGCCAGCAGCTTAGCATTTTTCCGGAGTCAAGAGACCCAGTACTTC.

This clone has a handful of counts. The chain joins TRBV27 to TRBJ2-7; perhaps TRBD1 as D (7 bases). The CDR3 is made up of 16 amino acids. V was cut by 5 bases and J by 2 bases, with 19 bases left in between. From germline, CDR1 is MNHEY and CDR2 SMNVEV (reference sequence). The CDR3 sequence: CASSPRGQEGAYEQYF. Here the CDR3 DNA reads TGTGCCAGCAGTCCCCGAGGACAGGAGGGCGCCTACGAGCAGTACTTC.

The chain links TRBV4-2 to TRBJ1-1, with TRBD1 matching 8 bases. This CDR3 is built from 15 residues. With 4 bases clipped from V and 3 bases from J, the junction kept 7 bases outside the gene matches. CDR1 is LGHNA, CDR2 YNFKEQ, per germline. DNA for the CDR3: TGTGCCAGCAGCCCCCAGAAGGACAGGGACACTGAAGCTTTCTTT. Translating it yields CASSPQKDRDTEAFF.

This clone was observed a few times. The chain carries TRBV23-1 and TRBJ2-7; maybe TRBD1 (5 bases). TRBV23-1 is classed as an ORF, of uncertain function. Trimming stripped 6 bases from V and 1 base from J, with 19 bases between. This CDR3 is 16 amino acids long. In DNA, the CDR3 is TGCGCCAGCAGCCCCAAGGGGCCGGTCCCTTCCTACGAGCAGTACTTC. This sequence encodes CASSPKGPVPSYEQYF.

The count of this clone is one. A read error is possible here, since a much larger clone lies one base away. The sample holds other DNA sequences that translate to the same CDR3. The rearrangement joins TRBV30 to TRBJ2-6; D perhaps matches TRBD2 (6 bases). CDR1 is GTSNPN, CDR2 SVGIG, per germline (reference sequence). There are 20 residues in the CDR3. Trimming cost V 3 bases and J 4 bases, with 28 bases left between them. CDR3 sequence: CAWSGNSGTGPRGGANVLTF. The CDR3 nucleotides read TGTGCCTGGAGCGGGAATTCCGGGACCGGGCCCCGGGGGGGGGCCAACGTCCTGACTTTC.

This clone came up a few times. V is TRBV5-1 and J is TRBJ2-3; 9 nucleotides align to TRBD1. This CDR3 has 18 residues. CDR1 and CDR2 (germline): SGHRS, YFSETQ. The J segment lost 0 bases and the V segment lost 0 bases, leaving 8 bases of the junction unmatched. The CDR3 spells CASSLEGQGRTSTDTQYF. Here the CDR3 DNA reads TGCGCCAGCAGCTTGGAGGGACAGGGAAGGACTAGCACAGATACGCAGTATTTT.

This clone was seen a few times. V gene TRBV9 combines with J gene TRBJ2-1; D possibly corresponds to TRBD1 (6 bases). Trimming shortened V by 0 bases and J by 7 bases, and 17 bases separated the two germline ends. Germline CDR1 SGDLS, CDR2 YYNGEE. There are 16 residues in the CDR3. CDR3 sequence (DNA): TGTGCCAGCAGCGTAGATGCAGGGGAAAGGGTAAATGAGCAGTTCTTC. Its protein product is CASSVDAGERVNEQFF. The variable domain in full, completed from reference TRBV9 and TRBJ2-1, reads DSGVTQTPKHLITATGQRVTLRCSPRSGDLSVYWYQQSLDQGLQFLIQYYNGEERAKGNILERFSAQQFPDLHSELNLSSLELGDSALYFCASSVDAGERVNEQFFGPGTRLTVL.

This sequence joins TRBV2 and TRBJ2-1, with no clear D. This CDR3 has 13 residues. The germline V gene has CDR1 SNHLY and CDR2 FYNNEI. V was shortened by 8 bases and J by 5 bases, with 13 bases between the two germline ends. For the CDR3, the DNA is TGTGCCAGCCAGAGTAGCAGAAACAATGAGCAGTTCTTC. Protein sequence: CASQSSRNNEQFF.

In this sample, this clone turned up a few times. Here the CDR3 DNA reads TGTGCCAGCCGAGGGGACCCCGCGAACACCGGGGAGCTGTTTTTT. This translates into CASRGDPANTGELFF. The chain recombines TRBV18 with TRBJ2-2; tentatively, D is TRBD1 or TRBD2 (5 bases each). This CDR3 is 15 amino acids long. The germline CDR1 and CDR2 sequences are KGHSH and LQKENI. Trimming removed 8 bases from V and 0 bases from J, with 13 bases in between.

CDR3 coding DNA: TGTGCCAGCAGCCAAGATCCGGGACTATTTACCTACGAGCAGTACTTC. As protein: CASSQDPGLFTYEQYF. The chain links TRBV14 to TRBJ2-7, with TRBD2 identical over 7 bases. V was pared by 0 bases and J by 2 bases, with 7 bases of the junction left unmatched. The germline gives CDR1 SGHDN, CDR2 FVKESK. This CDR3 region has 16 residues.

This clone occurred a few times. The gene calls are TRBV4-3 and TRBJ2-5; a possible D gene is TRBD1 (6 bases). The V end lost 4 bases, the J end lost 2 bases, and 17 bases lay between the germline ends. The CDR3 length is 16 residues. The V gene's germline CDR1 is LGHNA and CDR2 YSLEER. The CDR3 DNA sequence: TGCGCCAGCAGCCGGCATCACAGGGTACCACAAGAGACCCAGTACTTC. This codes for CASSRHHRVPQETQYF.